These 17 T cell receptor beta chains originate from one sample sequenced in a study of Graves' ophthalmopathy and Graves' hyperthyroidism. Amplification from RNA transcripts yielded the TCR beta CDR3 regions. HTBI primers served in a first-round RT-PCR, which a second-round multiplex PCR followed. TCRdb independently ran MiXCR on the multiplex PCR reads; one entry per CDR3 protein. The sample includes about 400,000 distinct CDR3 sequences, 18% of them seen just once. The specimen was peripheral blood. The origin of the receptors is a woman between 18 and 29 years old with Graves' ophthalmopathy.

This clonotype was detected many times. The chain uses TRBV10-3 and TRBJ2-7, with D uncertain. Germline CDR1 ENHRY, CDR2 SYGVKD. Deletions cut 4 bases from V and 1 base from J, with 8 bases between. There are 13 residues in the CDR3. As DNA, the CDR3 is TGTGCCATCAGTGGTGTCAGTTCCTACGAGCAGTACTTC. Its protein product is CAISGVSSYEQYF.

The J gene is TRBJ2-7, the V gene TRBV12-3 or TRBV12-4; D may correspond to TRBD1 or TRBD2 (5 bases each). The CDR3 spans 15 residues. With 6 bases removed from V and 2 bases from J, the gap between germline ends came to 17 bases. CDR3 amino acids: CASRGTRDRTYEQYF. The CDR3 DNA is TGTGCCAGCAGGGGAACCCGGGACCGAACCTACGAGCAGTACTTC.

There are many counts of this clonotype. The J gene is TRBJ2-7, the V gene TRBV15, with D uncertain. The length of the CDR3 is 12 residues. CDR1 and CDR2 from the germline V gene are LNHNV and YYDKDF (reference sequence). Trimming removed 4 bases from V and 7 bases from J, with 11 bases in between. The CDR3 protein is CATSTTGREQYF. For the CDR3, the DNA is TGTGCCACCAGCACAACTGGAAGAGAGCAGTACTTC.

This clonotype was counted at least ten times. This sequence joins TRBV30 and TRBJ2-7; 9 positions agree with TRBD1. This CDR3 is 13 amino acids long. Germline V gene lookup returns CDR1 GTSNPN and CDR2 SVGIG (reference sequence). The ends lost 2 bases at V and 4 bases at J; junction bases unmatched: 3. DNA for the CDR3: TGTGCCTGGAGTCCGGGACAGGGATACGAGCAGTACTTC. This sequence encodes CAWSPGQGYEQYF.

Ten or more counts support this clonotype. V is TRBV10-3 and J is TRBJ1-3; maybe TRBD1 (5 bases). This CDR3 spans 13 amino acids. V dropped 6 bases and J dropped 4 bases, with 10 bases sitting between them. Germline-derived CDR1 and CDR2 are ENHRY and SYGVKD. CDR3 residues: CAISGGYGNTIYF. The CDR3 DNA sequence: TGTGCCATCAGCGGGGGGTACGGAAACACCATATATTTT.

This clonotype was seen repeatedly, ten times or more. This rearrangement joins TRBV6-2 or TRBV6-3 to TRBJ2-7; 8 positions match TRBD1. The CDR3 is 12 residues long. The junction had 7 bases not matched to a gene; V was cut back by 10 bases and J by 5 bases. Germline CDR1 reads MNHEY; CDR2 reads SVGEGT. DNA for the CDR3: TGTGCCACACGACAGGGGATCCACGAGCAGTACTTC. It is translated as CATRQGIHEQYF.

This clonotype was counted many times. The chain joins TRBV7-2 to TRBJ2-7; 9 bases align to TRBD1. Germline loops: CDR1 SGHTA, CDR2 FQGNSA. Unmatched junction bases numbered 12, after V lost 6 bases and J lost 6 bases. There are 15 residues in the CDR3. The CDR3 DNA follows: TGTGCCAGCAGTTCCGGGACAGGGCGGCAGGCCGAGCAGTACTTC. It translates to CASSSGTGRQAEQYF.

The sample holds many counts of this clonotype. V gene TRBV19 combines with J gene TRBJ1-1; 9 positions match TRBD1. This CDR3 has 13 amino acids. CDR1 and CDR2 from the germline V gene are LNHDA and SQIVND (reference sequence). The V gene end was trimmed by 9 bases and the J gene end by 5 bases; junction bases not matched to a gene: 7. The CDR3 spells CASLDRGVTEAFF. The CDR3 coding sequence is TGTGCCAGCCTCGACAGGGGGGTTACTGAAGCTTTCTTT.

This clonotype was recorded many times. The V gene is TRBV6-2 or TRBV6-3, the J gene TRBJ1-5; 8 nucleotides align to TRBD1. The junction had 3 bases not matched to a gene; V was cut back by 4 bases and J by 7 bases. Germline V gene lookup returns CDR1 MNHEY and CDR2 SVGEGT. The CDR3 runs to 13 residues. CDR3 loop: CASSLDRVQPQHF. DNA for the CDR3: TGTGCCAGCAGTTTGGACAGGGTGCAGCCCCAGCATTTT.

This clonotype appeared many times. V and J are TRBV10-3 and TRBJ2-7, with 8 nucleotides matching TRBD2. CDR3 length: 15 amino acids. V dropped 8 bases and J dropped 2; count of bases not matched to a gene: 11. CDR1 is ENHRY and CDR2 is SYGVKD in the germline V gene. This chain's CDR3 is CAISRGLAVTYEQYF. CDR3 sequence (DNA): TGTGCCATCTCCCGCGGACTAGCAGTAACCTACGAGCAGTACTTC.

This clonotype was seen at least ten times. This chain links TRBV12-3 or TRBV12-4 with TRBJ2-7; TRBD1 matches at 10 bases. The CDR3 spans 15 residues. V shed 6 bases, J shed 5 bases, and the junction held 10 bases outside the gene matches. The CDR3: CASSRLGTGVNEQYF. DNA of the CDR3: TGTGCCAGCAGCCGTCTCGGGACAGGGGTTAACGAGCAGTACTTC.

This clonotype was seen repeatedly, ten times or more. The chain links TRBV6-2 or TRBV6-3 to TRBJ1-1; TRBD1 aligns across 9 bases. The CDR3 length is 15 residues. V was pared by 6 bases and J by 1 base, with 6 bases of the junction left unmatched. In germline, CDR1 is MNHEY, CDR2 SVGEGT. The CDR3 loop reads CASRSPGQGNTEAFF. CDR3 bases: TGTGCCAGCAGGTCCCCGGGACAGGGGAACACTGAAGCTTTCTTT.

In this sample, this clonotype turned up many times. The chain carries TRBV6-2 or TRBV6-3 and TRBJ2-5; TRBD2 agrees at 11 bases. The CDR3 totals 14 residues. The V and J ends lost 7 bases and 5 bases, in that order; junction bases with no gene match: 6. Germline CDR1 is MNHEY and CDR2 is SVGEGT. In nucleotides, the CDR3 is TGTGCCAGCATAACTAGCGGGAGCAGGGAGACCCAGTACTTC. Translation gives CASITSGSRETQYF.

This clonotype was picked up many times. J is TRBJ1-2 and V is TRBV20-1; no clear D. Trimming took 5 bases from V and 1 from J, leaving 8 bases between them. The CDR3 is 12 amino acids. CDR1 and CDR2 (germline): DFQATT, SNEGSKA (reference sequence). The CDR3 region is CSAPDVNYGYTF. The CDR3 nucleotides read TGCAGTGCTCCAGACGTTAACTATGGCTACACCTTC.

This clonotype has at least ten counts. The V gene is TRBV12-3 or TRBV12-4, the J gene TRBJ2-5; 7 positions match TRBD2. Germline trimming cut 6 bases from V and 5 bases from J; bases unmatched to any gene: 6. CDR3 size: 13 residues. The CDR3 sequence: CASRPPGGETQYF. Written as DNA, the CDR3 is TGTGCCAGCAGGCCGCCCGGGGGGGAGACCCAGTACTTC.

Ten or more counts support this clonotype. V gene TRBV28 combines with J gene TRBJ2-5; tentative D call: TRBD2 (6 bases). V lost 4 bases to trimming and J lost 1 base, with 13 bases between them. Germline lookup yields CDR1 MDHEN and CDR2 SYDVKM. This CDR3 region has 15 residues. For the CDR3, the DNA is TGTGCCAGCAGTTCCAGGCAGGGAGGCCAAGAGACCCAGTACTTC. It specifies CASSSRQGGQETQYF.

This clonotype was detected ten times or more. The chain carries TRBV29-1 and TRBJ1-5; D is unresolved. The V end lost 1 base, the J end lost 3 bases, and 4 bases lay between the germline ends. The CDR3 has 12 residues. In germline, CDR1 is SQVTM, CDR2 ANQGSEA. The CDR3 nucleotides are TGCAGCGTTGAAGGTGACAATCAGCCCCAGCATTTT. Amino acids: CSVEGDNQPQHF.